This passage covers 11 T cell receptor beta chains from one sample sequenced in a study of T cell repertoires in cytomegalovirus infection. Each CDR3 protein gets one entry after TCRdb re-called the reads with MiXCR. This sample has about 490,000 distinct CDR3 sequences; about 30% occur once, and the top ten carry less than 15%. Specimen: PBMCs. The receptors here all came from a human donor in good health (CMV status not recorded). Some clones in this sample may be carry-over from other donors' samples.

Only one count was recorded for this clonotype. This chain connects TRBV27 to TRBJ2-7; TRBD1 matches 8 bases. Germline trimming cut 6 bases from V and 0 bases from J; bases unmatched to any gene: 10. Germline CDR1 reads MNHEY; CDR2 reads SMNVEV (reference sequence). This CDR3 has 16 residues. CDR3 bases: TGTGCCAGCAGCCTAAGCCGGGACAGGAGCTCCTACGAGCAGTACTTC. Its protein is CASSLSRDRSSYEQYF.

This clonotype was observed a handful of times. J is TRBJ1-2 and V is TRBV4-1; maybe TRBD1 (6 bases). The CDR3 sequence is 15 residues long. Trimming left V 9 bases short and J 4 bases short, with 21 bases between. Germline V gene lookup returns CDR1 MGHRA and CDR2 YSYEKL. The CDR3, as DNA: TGCGCCAGAACGGAAGGGGGAGGAGGGATCTATGGCTACACCTTC. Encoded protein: CARTEGGGGIYGYTF.

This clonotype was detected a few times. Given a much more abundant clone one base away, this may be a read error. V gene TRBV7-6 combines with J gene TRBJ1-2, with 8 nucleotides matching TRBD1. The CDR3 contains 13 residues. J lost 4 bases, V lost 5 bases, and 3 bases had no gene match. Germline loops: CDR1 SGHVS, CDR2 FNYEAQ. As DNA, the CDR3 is TGTGCCAGCAGCGCGGGACAGGCCTATGGCTACACCTTC. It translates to CASSAGQAYGYTF.

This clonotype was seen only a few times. Written as DNA, the CDR3 is TGCAGCGTCGACGCCCCGCCGACCCAGACCCAGTACTTC. Protein sequence: CSVDAPPTQTQYF. V is TRBV29-1 and J is TRBJ2-5; D unresolved. CDR1 is SQVTM and CDR2 is ANQGSEA in the germline V gene. The CDR3 runs to 13 residues. The V gene lost 6 bases and the J gene lost 6 bases, with 17 bases spanning the gap.

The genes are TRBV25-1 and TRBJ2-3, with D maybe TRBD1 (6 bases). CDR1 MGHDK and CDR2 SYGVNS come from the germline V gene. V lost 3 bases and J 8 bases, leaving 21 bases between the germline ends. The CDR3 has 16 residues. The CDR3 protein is CASSDTGAGARGTQYF. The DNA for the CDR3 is TGTGCCAGCAGTGACACCGGGGCAGGGGCCAGGGGTACGCAGTATTTT.

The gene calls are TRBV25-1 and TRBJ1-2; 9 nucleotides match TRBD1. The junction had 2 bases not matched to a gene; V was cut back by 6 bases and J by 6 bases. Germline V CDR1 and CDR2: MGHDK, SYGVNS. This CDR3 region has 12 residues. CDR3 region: CASRTGGDGYTF. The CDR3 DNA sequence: TGTGCCAGCAGAACAGGGGGCGATGGCTACACCTTC.

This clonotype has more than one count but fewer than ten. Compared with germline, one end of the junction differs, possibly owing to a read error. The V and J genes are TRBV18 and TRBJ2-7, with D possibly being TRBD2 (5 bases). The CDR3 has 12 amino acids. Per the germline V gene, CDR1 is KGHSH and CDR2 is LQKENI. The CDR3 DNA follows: TGTGCCAGCTCAGCACCCGAGGGAGAGCAGTACTTC. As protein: CASSAPEGEQYF.

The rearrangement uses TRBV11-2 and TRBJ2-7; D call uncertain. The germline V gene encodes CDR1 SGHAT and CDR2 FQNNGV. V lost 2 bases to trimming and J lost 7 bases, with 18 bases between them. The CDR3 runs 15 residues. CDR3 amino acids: CASSLRVASFGEQYF. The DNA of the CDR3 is TGTGCCAGCAGCTTACGAGTCGCTTCTTTTGGAGAGCAGTACTTC.

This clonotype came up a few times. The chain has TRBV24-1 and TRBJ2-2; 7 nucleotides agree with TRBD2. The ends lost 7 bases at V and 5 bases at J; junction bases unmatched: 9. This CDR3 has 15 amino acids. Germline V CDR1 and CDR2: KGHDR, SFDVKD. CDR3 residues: CATSPIAGETGELFF. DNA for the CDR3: TGTGCCACCAGCCCTATAGCGGGCGAGACCGGGGAGCTGTTTTTT.

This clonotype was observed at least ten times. This CDR3 is CASSRTNNEQFF. CDR3 in DNA: TGTGCCAGCAGCCGGACAAACAATGAGCAGTTCTTC. V usage is TRBV7-2 and J usage is TRBJ2-1; tentatively, D is TRBD1 (5 bases). The CDR3 extends over 12 amino acids. Trimming removed 5 bases at V and 5 bases at J, with 7 bases between. Germline CDR1 and CDR2: SGHTA and FQGNSA.

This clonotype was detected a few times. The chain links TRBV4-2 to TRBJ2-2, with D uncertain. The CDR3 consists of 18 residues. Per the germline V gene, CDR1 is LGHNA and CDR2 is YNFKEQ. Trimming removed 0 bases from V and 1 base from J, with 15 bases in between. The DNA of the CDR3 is TGTGCCAGCAGCCAAGAACCCCGGAGAAGGCGGAACACCGGGGAGCTGTTTTTT. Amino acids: CASSQEPRRRRNTGELFF.